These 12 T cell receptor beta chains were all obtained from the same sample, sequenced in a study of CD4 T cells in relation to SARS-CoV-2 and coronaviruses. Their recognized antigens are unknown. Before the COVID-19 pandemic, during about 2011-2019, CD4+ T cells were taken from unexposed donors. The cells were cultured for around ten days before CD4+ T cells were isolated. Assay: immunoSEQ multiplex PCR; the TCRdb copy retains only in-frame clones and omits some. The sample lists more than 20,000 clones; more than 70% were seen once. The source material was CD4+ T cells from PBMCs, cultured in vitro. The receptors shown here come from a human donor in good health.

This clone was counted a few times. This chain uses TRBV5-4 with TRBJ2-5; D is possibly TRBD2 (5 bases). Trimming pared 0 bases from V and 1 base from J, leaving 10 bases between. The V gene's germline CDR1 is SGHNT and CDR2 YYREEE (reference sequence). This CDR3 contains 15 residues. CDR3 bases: TGTGCCAGCAGCTTGGCCGCGCGGGCCCAAGAGACCCAGTACTTC. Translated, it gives CASSLAARAQETQYF.

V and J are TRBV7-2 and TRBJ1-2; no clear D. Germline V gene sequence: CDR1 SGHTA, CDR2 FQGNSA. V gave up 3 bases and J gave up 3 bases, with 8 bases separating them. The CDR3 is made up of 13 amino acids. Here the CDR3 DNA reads TGTGCCAGCAGCTTTATGAGGGACTATGGCTACACCTTC. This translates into CASSFMRDYGYTF.

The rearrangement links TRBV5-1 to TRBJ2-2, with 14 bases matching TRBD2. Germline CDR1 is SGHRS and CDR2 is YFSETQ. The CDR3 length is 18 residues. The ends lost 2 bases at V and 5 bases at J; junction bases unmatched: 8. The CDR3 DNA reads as TGCGCCAGCAGCTTAACGACCGGACTAGCGGGAGGAACCGGGGAGCTGTTTTTT. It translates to CASSLTTGLAGGTGELFF.

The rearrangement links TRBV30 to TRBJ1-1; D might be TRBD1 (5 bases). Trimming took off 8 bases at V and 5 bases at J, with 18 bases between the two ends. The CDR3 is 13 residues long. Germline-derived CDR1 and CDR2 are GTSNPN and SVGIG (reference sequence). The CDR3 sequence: CAGVRSGGTEAFF. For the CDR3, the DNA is TGTGCCGGAGTGAGGTCCGGGGGAACTGAAGCTTTCTTT.

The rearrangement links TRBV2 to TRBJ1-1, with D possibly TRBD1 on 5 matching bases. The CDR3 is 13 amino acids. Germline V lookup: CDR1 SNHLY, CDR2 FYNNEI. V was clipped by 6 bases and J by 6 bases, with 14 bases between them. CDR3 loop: CASRRSGLAEAFF. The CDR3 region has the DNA TGTGCCAGCAGGAGATCAGGGTTGGCTGAAGCTTTCTTT.

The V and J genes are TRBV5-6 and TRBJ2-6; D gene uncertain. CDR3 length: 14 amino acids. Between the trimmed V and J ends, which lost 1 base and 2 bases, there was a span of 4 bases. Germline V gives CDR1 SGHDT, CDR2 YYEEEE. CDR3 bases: TGTGCCAGCAGCTTGTATGCTGGGGCCAACGTCCTGACTTTC. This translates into CASSLYAGANVLTF.

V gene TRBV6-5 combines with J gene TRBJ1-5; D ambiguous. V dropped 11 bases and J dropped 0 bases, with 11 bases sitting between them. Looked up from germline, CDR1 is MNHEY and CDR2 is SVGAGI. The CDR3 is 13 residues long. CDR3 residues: CACDVVSNQPQHF. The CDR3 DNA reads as TGTGCCTGCGACGTAGTTAGCAATCAGCCCCAGCATTTT.

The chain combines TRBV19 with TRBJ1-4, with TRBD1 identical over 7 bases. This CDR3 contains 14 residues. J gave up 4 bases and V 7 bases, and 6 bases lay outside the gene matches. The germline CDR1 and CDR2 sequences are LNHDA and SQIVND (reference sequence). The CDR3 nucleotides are TGTGCCAGTAATCTACAGGGGTTTAATGAAAAACTGTTTTTT. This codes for CASNLQGFNEKLFF.

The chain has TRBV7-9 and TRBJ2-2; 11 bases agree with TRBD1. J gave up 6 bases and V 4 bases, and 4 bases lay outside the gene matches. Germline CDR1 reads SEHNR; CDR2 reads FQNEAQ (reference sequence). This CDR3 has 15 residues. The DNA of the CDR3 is TGTGCCAGCAGCTCCGGGACAGGGGGTGCCGGGGAGCTGTTTTTT. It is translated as CASSSGTGGAGELFF.

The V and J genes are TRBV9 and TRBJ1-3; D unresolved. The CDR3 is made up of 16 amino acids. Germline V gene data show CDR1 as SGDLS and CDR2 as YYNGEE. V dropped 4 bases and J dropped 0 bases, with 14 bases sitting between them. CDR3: CASSPRNGVSGNTIYF. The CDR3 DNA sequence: TGTGCCAGCAGCCCTAGGAACGGGGTCTCTGGAAACACCATATATTTT.

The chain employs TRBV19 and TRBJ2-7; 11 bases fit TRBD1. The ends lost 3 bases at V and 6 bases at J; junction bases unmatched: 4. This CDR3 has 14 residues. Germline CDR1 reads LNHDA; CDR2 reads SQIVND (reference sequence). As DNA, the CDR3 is TGTGCCAGTAGTATCCGGACAGGGGGCCTCGAGCAGTACTTC. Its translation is CASSIRTGGLEQYF.

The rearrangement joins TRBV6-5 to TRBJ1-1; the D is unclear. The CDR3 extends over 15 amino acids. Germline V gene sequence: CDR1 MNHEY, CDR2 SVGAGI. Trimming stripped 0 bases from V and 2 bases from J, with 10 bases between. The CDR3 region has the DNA TGTGCCAGCAGTTACTCTTGGGCCCTAAACACTGAAGCTTTCTTT. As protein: CASSYSWALNTEAFF.